Presented here are 5 T cell receptor beta chains from one specimen sequenced in a study of CD4 T cells in relation to SARS-CoV-2 and coronaviruses. The antigens these receptors bind are not known. The unexposed donors gave CD4+ T cells in about 2010-2018, prior to COVID-19. The cells were cultured for under twelve days before CD4+ T cells were isolated. Measured with immunoSEQ multiplex PCR; TCRdb has only the in-frame clones, and not every one. The repertoire holds 29,000 or so clones, with roughly 78% as singletons. The specimen was CD4+ T cells from PBMCs, cultured in vitro. These receptors originate from a human donor in good health.

In its sample, this clone was seen once. V usage is TRBV9 and J usage is TRBJ2-2, with 9 bases identical to TRBD1. This CDR3 is 15 amino acids long. The germline V gene has CDR1 SGDLS and CDR2 YYNGEE. J gave up 5 bases and V 0 bases, and 2 bases lay outside the gene matches. CDR3 sequence (DNA): TGTGCCAGCAGCGTAGGGACAGGGGTTACCGGGGAGCTGTTTTTT. Translating it yields CASSVGTGVTGELFF.

The chain is built from TRBV7-2 and TRBJ1-4; 7 bases match TRBD1. Per germline, CDR1 SGHTA and CDR2 FQGNSA. V shed 4 bases and J 6 bases; nucleotides not matched to a gene: 5. The CDR3 runs to 14 residues. CDR3 amino acids: CASSSGTEYEKLFF. The CDR3 DNA is TGTGCCAGCAGCTCCGGGACAGAGTATGAAAAACTGTTTTTT.

The gene calls are TRBV19 and TRBJ2-3, with D unclear. The germline V and J ends were trimmed by 5 bases and 6 bases, with 21 bases remaining between them. The CDR3 has 16 residues. CDR1 LNHDA and CDR2 SQIVND come from the germline V gene (reference sequence). The chain's CDR3 is CASSESWTAPFDTQYF. The CDR3 nucleotides read TGTGCCAGTAGTGAATCATGGACGGCGCCTTTTGATACGCAGTATTTT.

J is TRBJ1-3 and V is TRBV9; D call uncertain. Germline-derived CDR1 and CDR2 are SGDLS and YYNGEE. The CDR3 length is 15 residues. V lost 4 bases and J 0 bases, leaving 11 bases between the germline ends. CDR3 loop: CASSQPGSSGNTIYF. The DNA of the CDR3 is TGTGCCAGCAGCCAACCCGGGTCCTCTGGAAACACCATATATTTT.

This chain connects TRBV9 to TRBJ2-1; 13 nucleotides match TRBD2. V shed 4 bases and J 8 bases; nucleotides not matched to a gene: 18. The CDR3 has 19 amino acids. Per the germline V gene, CDR1 is SGDLS and CDR2 is YYNGEE. CDR3 residues: CASSPRTLGLAGVVHEQFF. CDR3 nucleotides: TGTGCCAGCAGCCCGCGGACCCTTGGACTAGCGGGAGTAGTCCATGAGCAGTTCTTC.